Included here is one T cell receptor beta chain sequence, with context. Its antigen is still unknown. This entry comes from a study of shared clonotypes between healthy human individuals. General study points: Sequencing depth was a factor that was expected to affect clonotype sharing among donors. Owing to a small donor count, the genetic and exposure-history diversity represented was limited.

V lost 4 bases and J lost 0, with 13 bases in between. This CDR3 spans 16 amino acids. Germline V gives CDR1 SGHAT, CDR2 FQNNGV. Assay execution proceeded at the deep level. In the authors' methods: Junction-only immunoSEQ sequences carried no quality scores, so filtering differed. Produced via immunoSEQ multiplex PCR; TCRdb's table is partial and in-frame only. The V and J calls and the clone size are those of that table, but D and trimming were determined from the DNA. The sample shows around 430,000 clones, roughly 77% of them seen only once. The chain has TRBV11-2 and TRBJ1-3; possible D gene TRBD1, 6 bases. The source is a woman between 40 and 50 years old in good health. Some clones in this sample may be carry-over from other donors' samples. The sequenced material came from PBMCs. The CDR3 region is CASSSQGTGSGNTIYF. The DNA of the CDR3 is TGTGCCAGCAGCTCCCAGGGGACGGGCTCTGGAAACACCATATATTTT.